The clone carrying this T cell receptor beta chain was recorded a few times. Its cognate antigen is unknown. The PCR employed 60 Vbeta primers together with 13 Jbeta primers. The data were produced by immunoSEQ multiplex PCR, yet TCRdb's version contains in-frame clones alone and is incomplete. The sample lists some 120,000 clones; 73% were seen once. Sampled while nominally healthy, donors likely had unrecorded immune exposures. This sample stems from a study of cytomegalovirus exposure and HLA in healthy donors. The study's findings and limits: Among TCR beta chains of equal frequency, HLA-associated ones were more clonally expanded in a later analysis. Previous analysis showed most TCR beta V segments were productive about 87% or about 30% of the time. Associated with cytomegalovirus, according to the listing, were approximately 160 TCR beta chains.

V gave up 1 base and J gave up 6 bases; unmatched junction bases: 4. Germline V gives CDR1 SGHTA, CDR2 FQGNSA. The CDR3 runs to 15 residues. This TCR came from a man between 60 and 70 years old in good health and CMV-seropositive. The rearrangement joins TRBV7-2 to TRBJ2-3, with 10 bases fitting TRBD1. Sequenced sample: PBMCs. CDR3 sequence: CASSLEGQGYDTQYF. The CDR3 nucleotides are TGTGCCAGCAGCTTAGAGGGACAGGGGTACGATACGCAGTATTTT.